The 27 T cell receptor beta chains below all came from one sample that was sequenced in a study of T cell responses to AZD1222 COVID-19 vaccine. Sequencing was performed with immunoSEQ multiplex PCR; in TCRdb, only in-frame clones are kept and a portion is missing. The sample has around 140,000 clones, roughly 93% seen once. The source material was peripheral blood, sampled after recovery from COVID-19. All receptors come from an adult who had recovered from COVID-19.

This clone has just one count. The CDR3 nucleotides are TGTGCCAGCAGTTTTTCGGTGCAGCCCCAGCATTTT. It translates to CASSFSVQPQHF. The chain carries TRBV12-3 or TRBV12-4 and TRBJ1-5; no clear D gene. Trimming shortened V by 3 bases and J by 7 bases, and 7 bases separated the two germline ends. This CDR3 has 12 amino acids.

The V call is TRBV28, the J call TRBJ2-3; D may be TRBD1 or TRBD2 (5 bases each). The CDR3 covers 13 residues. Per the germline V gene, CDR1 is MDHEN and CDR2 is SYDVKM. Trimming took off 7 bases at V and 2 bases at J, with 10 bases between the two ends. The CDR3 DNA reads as TGTGCCAGCACCGGGGCTAACACAGATACGCAGTATTTT. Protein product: CASTGANTDTQYF.

This CDR3 is CASSQGTGYYTGELFF. In DNA form, the CDR3 reads TGTGCCAGCAGCCAAGGGACAGGGTATTACACCGGGGAGCTGTTTTTT. This sequence joins TRBV2 and TRBJ2-2; 9 bases agree with TRBD1. Germline lookup yields CDR1 SNHLY and CDR2 FYNNEI. The CDR3 loop spans 16 amino acids. Losses at the gene ends were 6 bases for V and 3 bases for J; bases not matched to a gene: 8.

The chain's CDR3 is CASSPEVNYGYTF. CDR3 sequence (DNA): TGTGCCAGCTCACCGGAGGTTAACTATGGCTACACCTTC. V is TRBV18 and J is TRBJ1-2; D uncertain. This CDR3 is built from 13 residues. Trimming left V 3 bases short and J 1 base short, with 6 bases between. CDR1 KGHSH and CDR2 LQKENI come from the germline V gene.

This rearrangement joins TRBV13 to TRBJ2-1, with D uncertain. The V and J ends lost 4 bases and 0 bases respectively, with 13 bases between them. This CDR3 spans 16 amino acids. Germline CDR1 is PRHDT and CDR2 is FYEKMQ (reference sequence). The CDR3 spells CASSSPGQSSYNEQFF. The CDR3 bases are TGTGCCAGCAGCTCCCCGGGCCAAAGCTCCTACAATGAGCAGTTCTTC.

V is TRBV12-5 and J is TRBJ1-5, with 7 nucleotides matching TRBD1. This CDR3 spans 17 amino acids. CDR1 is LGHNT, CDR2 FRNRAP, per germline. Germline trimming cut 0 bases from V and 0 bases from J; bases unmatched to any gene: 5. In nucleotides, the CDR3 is TGTGCTAGTGGTTTGGTACCCGGGACAGTTAGCAATCAGCCCCAGCATTTT. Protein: CASGLVPGTVSNQPQHF.

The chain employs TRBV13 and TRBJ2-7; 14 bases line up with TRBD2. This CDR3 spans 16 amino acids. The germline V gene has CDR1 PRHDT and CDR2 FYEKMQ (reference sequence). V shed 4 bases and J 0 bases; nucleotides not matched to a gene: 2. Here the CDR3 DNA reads TGTGCCAGCAGCTCTGGGACTAGCGGGAGCTCCTACGAGCAGTACTTC. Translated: CASSSGTSGSSYEQYF.

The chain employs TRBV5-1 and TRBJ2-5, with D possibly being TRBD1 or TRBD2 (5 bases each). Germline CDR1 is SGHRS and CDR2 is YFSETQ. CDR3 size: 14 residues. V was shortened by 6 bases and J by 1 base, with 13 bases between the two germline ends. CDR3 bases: TGCGCCAGCAAAGCCCGGGGCCGCCAAGAGACCCAGTACTTC. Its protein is CASKARGRQETQYF.

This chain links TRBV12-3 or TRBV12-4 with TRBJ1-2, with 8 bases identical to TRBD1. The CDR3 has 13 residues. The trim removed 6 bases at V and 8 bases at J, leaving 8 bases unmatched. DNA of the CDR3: TGTGCCAGCAGCCGACAGGGGAGTAGCGGCTACACCTTC. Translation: CASSRQGSSGYTF.

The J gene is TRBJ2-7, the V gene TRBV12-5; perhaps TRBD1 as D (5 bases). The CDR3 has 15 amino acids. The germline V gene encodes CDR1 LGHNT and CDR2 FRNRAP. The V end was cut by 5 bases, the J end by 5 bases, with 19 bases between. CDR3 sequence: CASGGSGIRVHEQYF. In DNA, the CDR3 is TGTGCTAGTGGTGGATCAGGGATTCGCGTCCACGAGCAGTACTTC.

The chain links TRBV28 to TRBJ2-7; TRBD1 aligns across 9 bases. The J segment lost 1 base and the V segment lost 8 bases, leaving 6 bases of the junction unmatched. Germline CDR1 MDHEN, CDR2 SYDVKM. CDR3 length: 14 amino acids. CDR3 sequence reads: CASHRQGGSYEQYF. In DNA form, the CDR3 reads TGTGCCAGCCATAGACAGGGGGGTTCCTACGAGCAGTACTTC.

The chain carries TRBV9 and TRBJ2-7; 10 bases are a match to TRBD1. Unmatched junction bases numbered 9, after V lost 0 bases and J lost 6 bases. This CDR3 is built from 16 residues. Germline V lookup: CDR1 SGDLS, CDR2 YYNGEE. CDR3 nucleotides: TGTGCCAGCAGCGTAGGACAGGGGGCTCTTTACTCCGAGCAGTACTTC. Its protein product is CASSVGQGALYSEQYF.

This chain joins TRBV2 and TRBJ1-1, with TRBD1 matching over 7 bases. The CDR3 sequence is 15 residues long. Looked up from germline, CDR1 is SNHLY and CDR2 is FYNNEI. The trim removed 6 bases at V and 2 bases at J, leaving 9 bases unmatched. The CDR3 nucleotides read TGTGCCAGCAGGCTGGACAGGCACACTAACACTGAAGCTTTCTTT. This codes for CASRLDRHTNTEAFF.

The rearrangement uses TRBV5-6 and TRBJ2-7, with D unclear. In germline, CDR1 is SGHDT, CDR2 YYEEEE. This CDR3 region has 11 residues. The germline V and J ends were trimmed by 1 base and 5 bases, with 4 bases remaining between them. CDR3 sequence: CASSLRDEQYF. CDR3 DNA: TGTGCCAGCAGCTTGAGAGACGAGCAGTACTTC.

CDR3 in amino acids: CASSLPQMNTEAFF. The CDR3 DNA sequence: TGTGCCAGCAGCTTGCCTCAGATGAACACTGAAGCTTTCTTT. V and J are TRBV5-6 and TRBJ1-1, with D unclear. V dropped 1 base and J dropped 0 bases, with 7 bases sitting between them. Per germline, CDR1 SGHDT and CDR2 YYEEEE. The CDR3 contains 14 residues.

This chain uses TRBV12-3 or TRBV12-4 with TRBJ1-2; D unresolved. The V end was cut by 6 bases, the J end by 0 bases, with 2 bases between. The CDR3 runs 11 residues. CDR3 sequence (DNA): TGTGCCAGCAGAGCTAACTATGGCTACACCTTC. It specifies CASRANYGYTF.

The CDR3 bases are TGCAGCGTTGCCCGCTCTGGGGCCAACGTCCTGACTTTC. Protein: CSVARSGANVLTF. The rearrangement links TRBV29-1 to TRBJ2-6; D uncertain. V was trimmed by 4 bases and J by 0 bases, leaving 4 bases between them. The CDR3 totals 13 residues. The germline V gene encodes CDR1 SQVTM and CDR2 ANQGSEA.

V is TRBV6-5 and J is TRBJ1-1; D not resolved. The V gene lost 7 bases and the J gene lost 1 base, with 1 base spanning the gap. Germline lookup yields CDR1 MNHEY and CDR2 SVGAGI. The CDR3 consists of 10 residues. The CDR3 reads CASKNTEAFF. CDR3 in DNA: TGTGCCAGCAAGAACACTGAAGCTTTCTTT.

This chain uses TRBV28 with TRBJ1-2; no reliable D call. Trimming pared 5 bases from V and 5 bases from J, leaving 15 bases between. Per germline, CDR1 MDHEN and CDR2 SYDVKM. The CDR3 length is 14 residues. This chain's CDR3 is CASSPGLLRYGYTF. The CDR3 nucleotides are TGTGCCAGCAGTCCAGGTCTCTTGAGGTATGGCTACACCTTC.

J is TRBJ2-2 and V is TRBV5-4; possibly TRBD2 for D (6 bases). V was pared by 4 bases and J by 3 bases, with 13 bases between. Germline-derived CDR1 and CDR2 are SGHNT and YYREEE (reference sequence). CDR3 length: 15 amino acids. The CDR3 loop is CASSRDSPDTGELFF. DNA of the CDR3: TGTGCCAGCAGCCGGGACTCCCCCGACACCGGGGAGCTGTTTTTT.

The DNA of the CDR3 is TGTGCCAGCAGTCTTCAAGGGGTATTAGGCTCTGGGGCCAACGTCCTGACTTTC. This codes for CASSLQGVLGSGANVLTF. This rearrangement joins TRBV6-6 to TRBJ2-6; TRBD1 is a possible D gene (5 bases). This CDR3 has 18 amino acids. The germline gives CDR1 MNHNY, CDR2 SVGAGI (reference sequence). The ends were cut back, 5 bases at V and 0 bases at J, with 17 bases in the middle.

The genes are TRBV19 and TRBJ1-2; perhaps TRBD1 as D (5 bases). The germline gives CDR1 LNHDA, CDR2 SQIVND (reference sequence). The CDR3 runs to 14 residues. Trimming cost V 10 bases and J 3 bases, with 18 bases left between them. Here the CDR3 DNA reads TGTGCCACCAGGGACCGGCAGACCGACTATGGCTACACCTTC. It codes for CATRDRQTDYGYTF.

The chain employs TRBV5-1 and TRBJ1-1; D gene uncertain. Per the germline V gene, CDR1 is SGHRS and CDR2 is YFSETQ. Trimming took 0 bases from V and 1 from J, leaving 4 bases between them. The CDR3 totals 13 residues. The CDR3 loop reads CASSLGRNTEAFF. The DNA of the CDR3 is TGCGCCAGCAGCTTGGGCAGGAACACTGAAGCTTTCTTT.

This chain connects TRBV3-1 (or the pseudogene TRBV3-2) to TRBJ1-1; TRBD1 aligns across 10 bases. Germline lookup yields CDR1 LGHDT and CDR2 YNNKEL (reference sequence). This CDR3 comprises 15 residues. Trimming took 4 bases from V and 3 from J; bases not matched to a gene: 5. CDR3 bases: TGTGCCAGCAGCCTGGGGACAGGGGTTGACACTGAAGCTTTCTTT. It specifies CASSLGTGVDTEAFF.

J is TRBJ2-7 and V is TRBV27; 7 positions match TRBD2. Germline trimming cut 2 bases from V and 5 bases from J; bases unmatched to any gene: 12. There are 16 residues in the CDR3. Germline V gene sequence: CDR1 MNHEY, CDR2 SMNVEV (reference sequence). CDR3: CASSLIGAGVIHEQYF. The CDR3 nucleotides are TGTGCCAGCAGTTTAATTGGCGCGGGAGTAATCCACGAGCAGTACTTC.

CDR3 nucleotides: TGCAGCGTGCGGACAGGGAGGGACACTGAAGCTTTCTTT. Its translation is CSVRTGRDTEAFF. The J gene is TRBJ1-1, the V gene TRBV29-1, with 8 positions matching TRBD1. With 6 bases clipped from V and 3 bases from J, the junction kept 6 bases outside the gene matches. The CDR3 totals 13 residues. CDR1 and CDR2 from the germline V gene are SQVTM and ANQGSEA.

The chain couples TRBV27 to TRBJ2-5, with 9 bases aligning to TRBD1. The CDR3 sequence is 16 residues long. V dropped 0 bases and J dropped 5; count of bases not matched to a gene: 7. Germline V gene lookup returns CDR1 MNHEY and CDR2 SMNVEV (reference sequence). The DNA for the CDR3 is TGTGCCAGCAGTTTATCGTGGGACAGGGTAGGCGAGACCCAGTACTTC. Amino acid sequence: CASSLSWDRVGETQYF.